This T cell receptor beta chain was found in a study of CD4 T cells in relation to SARS-CoV-2 and coronaviruses. The overall study: Convalescent donors were aged roughly 21 to 72, with median roughly 40 years.

Survey-level TCR-beta sequencing used DNA from CEF-cultured naive and memory CD4+ T cells. Sequencing used immunoSEQ multiplex PCR; TCRdb keeps in-frame clones, though not all of them. The sample records about 36,000 clones, around four fifths being singletons. About this clone: Antigen: not known.

General study points: In roughly two thirds of donors, memory CD4+ clonotypes crossrecognized SARS-CoV-2 and at least one common cold coronavirus spike.

Germline lookup yields CDR1 SNHLY and CDR2 FYNNEI. This CDR3 contains 15 residues. The ends were cut back, 9 bases at V and 1 base at J, with 18 bases in the middle. The V and J genes are TRBV2 and TRBJ2-5; no firm D call. The receptor comes from an adult with COVID-19. Sample: memory CD4+ T cells from PBMCs, cultured in vitro. The CDR3 sequence is CASTPKDQIQETQYF. The DNA of the CDR3 is TGTGCCAGTACCCCGAAGGACCAGATCCAAGAGACCCAGTACTTC.